Presented here are 23 T cell receptor beta chains from one specimen sequenced in a study of T cells in Graves' hyperthyroidism and ophthalmopathy. The investigators amplified TCR beta CDR3 regions from RNA transcripts. With the HTBI primer set, the TCR CDR3 went through a first round of RT-PCR. In TCRdb, the multiplex PCR reads were re-called with MiXCR into one record per CDR3 protein. The data hold some 560,000 distinct CDR3 sequences, with 14% observed a single time. The sequencing input was blood. Every receptor here comes from a woman aged 40 to 50 with Graves' hyperthyroidism.

This clonotype was observed many times. The rearrangement links TRBV7-2 to TRBJ2-7; no clear D. V lost 5 bases and J 5 bases, leaving 13 bases between the germline ends. There are 13 residues in the CDR3. CDR1 SGHTA and CDR2 FQGNSA come from the germline V gene. The CDR3 is CASSLSSIHEQYF. Written as DNA, the CDR3 is TGTGCCAGCAGCCTATCATCGATCCACGAGCAGTACTTC.

This clonotype occurred many times. As DNA, the CDR3 is TGTGCCAGCAGTTACTCGCGCGGGACGACCTACGAGCAGTACTTC. Translated: CASSYSRGTTYEQYF. The rearrangement uses TRBV6-5 and TRBJ2-7; a weak D match, TRBD2 (6 bases). The CDR3 consists of 15 residues. Trimming pared 0 bases from V and 2 bases from J, leaving 11 bases between. CDR1 and CDR2 from the germline V gene are MNHEY and SVGAGI.

This clonotype has at least ten counts. The V gene is TRBV28, the J gene TRBJ2-5; TRBD2 agrees at 10 bases. The V gene end was trimmed by 5 bases and the J gene end by 2 bases; junction bases not matched to a gene: 8. From germline, CDR1 is MDHEN and CDR2 SYDVKM. The CDR3 loop spans 16 amino acids. CDR3 sequence reads: CASSRRLAGGQETQYF. Written as DNA, the CDR3 is TGTGCCAGCAGTCGGAGATTAGCGGGAGGTCAAGAGACCCAGTACTTC.

The table lists this clonotype with many counts. The chain combines TRBV7-6 with TRBJ2-5; 10 bases match TRBD2. CDR3 size: 16 residues. Germline loops: CDR1 SGHVS, CDR2 FNYEAQ. The ends lost 6 bases at V and 5 bases at J; junction bases unmatched: 12. The CDR3 protein is CASSSGLAVPRETQYF. The CDR3 region has the DNA TGTGCCAGCAGTTCAGGACTAGCGGTCCCAAGGGAGACCCAGTACTTC.

This clonotype was counted between two and nine times. A read error may be the cause here, since a much bigger clone is one base away. CDR3 sequence reads: CASSLGESTGTQYF. In nucleotides, the CDR3 is TGCGCCAGCAGCTTGGGGGAGTCCACAGGTACGCAGTATTTT. The chain links TRBV5-1 to TRBJ2-3; D possibly matches TRBD1 or TRBD2 (5 bases each). The CDR3 extends over 14 amino acids. The V gene's germline CDR1 is SGHRS and CDR2 YFSETQ.

This clonotype occurred many times. The V gene is TRBV3-1, the J gene TRBJ2-1, with D perhaps matching TRBD2 (7 bases). The V gene's germline CDR1 is LGHDT and CDR2 YNNKEL (reference sequence). Trimming cost V 4 bases and J 1 base, with 11 bases left between them. CDR3 size: 15 residues. In DNA form, the CDR3 reads TGTGCCAGCAGCCGAGGGGGAGGGTCCTACAATGAGCAGTTCTTC. As protein: CASSRGGGSYNEQFF.

This clonotype was seen repeatedly, ten times or more. The gene calls are TRBV5-1 and TRBJ2-5; 7 bases map to TRBD2. The V gene end was trimmed by 1 base and the J gene end by 5 bases; junction bases not matched to a gene: 5. There are 14 residues in the CDR3. Per the germline V gene, CDR1 is SGHRS and CDR2 is YFSETQ. The CDR3 loop reads CASSLWEGSETQYF. The CDR3 nucleotides read TGCGCCAGCAGCTTGTGGGAGGGATCGGAGACCCAGTACTTC.

This clonotype was observed at least ten times. The V call is TRBV6-1, the J call TRBJ2-3; weak D call: TRBD2 (6 bases). This CDR3 has 12 amino acids. CDR1 and CDR2 (germline): MNHNS, SASEGT. The ends were cut back, 10 bases at V and 6 bases at J, with 14 bases in the middle. The CDR3 coding sequence is TGTGCCATCGATCGCGGGACCGATACGCAGTATTTT. Its translation is CAIDRGTDTQYF.

There are many counts of this clonotype. The CDR3 nucleotides are TGTGCCAGCAGCTTAGGAGGTTCTCTTTCGTCCGCAGATACGCAGTATTTT. It translates to CASSLGGSLSSADTQYF. The chain links TRBV7-2 to TRBJ2-3; D gene unclear. Germline V gene sequence: CDR1 SGHTA, CDR2 FQGNSA. The CDR3 is made up of 17 amino acids. V lost 1 base and J lost 4, with 18 bases in between.

The sample holds many counts of this clonotype. V and J are TRBV28 and TRBJ1-1; D is ambiguous. The length of the CDR3 is 14 residues. Trimming removed 4 bases at V and 1 base at J, with 10 bases between. The germline gives CDR1 MDHEN, CDR2 SYDVKM. CDR3 in DNA: TGTGCCAGCAGTTCCCCATTTGAGAACACTGAAGCTTTCTTT. Its translation is CASSSPFENTEAFF.

This clonotype was picked up a small number of times. The rearrangement links TRBV29-1 to TRBJ1-2, with D unclear. With 7 bases removed from V and 4 bases from J, the gap between germline ends came to 16 bases. The CDR3 runs to 13 residues. Germline CDR1 reads SQVTM; CDR2 reads ANQGSEA. Here the CDR3 reads CSESRRAGYGYTF. The DNA of the CDR3 is TGCAGCGAGTCGAGGAGGGCCGGCTATGGCTACACCTTC.

This chain connects TRBV29-1 to TRBJ2-1; 14 bases line up with TRBD2. The CDR3 runs 16 residues. Germline CDR1 and CDR2: SQVTM and ANQGSEA. With 5 bases clipped from V and 4 bases from J, the junction kept 7 bases outside the gene matches. Here the CDR3 DNA reads TGCAGCGTTCCGACTAGCGGGAGGGCCCGGTACAATGAGCAGTTCTTC. It codes for CSVPTSGRARYNEQFF.

The V call is TRBV12-3 or TRBV12-4, the J call TRBJ2-2; D ambiguous. V gave up 5 bases and J gave up 4 bases, with 14 bases separating them. The CDR3 is made up of 15 amino acids. The chain's CDR3 is CASSPTLGFTGELFF. The CDR3 DNA sequence: TGTGCCAGCAGTCCAACGTTAGGGTTCACCGGGGAGCTGTTTTTT.

This clonotype has at least ten counts. CDR3 nucleotide sequence: TGCAGCGTCGGCCAGGGGGCGGACCAAGAGACCCAGTACTTC. This translates into CSVGQGADQETQYF. This chain uses TRBV29-1 with TRBJ2-5; 8 positions match TRBD1. Germline V CDR1 and CDR2: SQVTM, ANQGSEA. This CDR3 contains 14 residues. V was clipped by 6 bases and J by 0 bases; unmatched bases: 6.

This clonotype was detected ten times or more. The V call is TRBV6-1, the J call TRBJ1-5, with 9 bases matching TRBD1. CDR3 size: 20 residues. CDR1 and CDR2 from the germline V gene are MNHNS and SASEGT. With V trimmed by 6 bases and J by 0 bases, 18 bases remained unmatched. The CDR3 loop is CASSGWVGQGQRNSNQPQHF. Written as DNA, the CDR3 is TGTGCCAGCAGCGGCTGGGTGGGACAGGGACAACGGAATAGCAATCAGCCCCAGCATTTT.

Notes on this clonotype: A much larger clone lies a single base off, so this may be a read error. In nucleotides, the CDR3 is TGCAGTGCTTATATGACAGGGACCAGCTCCTACGAGCAGTTCTTC. Residues: CSAYMTGTSSYEQFF. This rearrangement joins TRBV20-1 to TRBJ2-7; 7 bases align to TRBD1. The DNA end is a closer match to TRBJ2-1, so the J assignment may be wrong. There are 15 residues in the CDR3. Germline V gene sequence: CDR1 DFQATT, CDR2 SNEGSKA (reference sequence).

This clonotype occurred a few times. This clone may be a read error of a much larger clone one base away. The V call is TRBV28, the J call TRBJ2-1; no clear D. Germline CDR1 MDHEN, CDR2 SYDVKM. The V end lost 1 base, the J end lost 2 bases, and 18 bases lay between the germline ends. The CDR3 totals 18 residues. CDR3: CASSLLGSGRFPYNEQFF. CDR3 DNA sequence: TGTGCCAGCAGTTTATTGGGGTCCGGCCGGTTCCCCTACAATGAGCAGTTCTTC.

V is TRBV19 and J is TRBJ1-2; no clear D. Trimming removed 4 bases from V and 8 bases from J, with 20 bases in between. Germline lookup yields CDR1 LNHDA and CDR2 SQIVND (reference sequence). The CDR3 runs to 15 residues. The CDR3 DNA reads TGTGCCAGTAGTACGTCGTTCGTTCAACAGAGGGGCTACACCTTC. This codes for CASSTSFVQQRGYTF.

This chain joins TRBV11-2 and TRBJ1-6; 7 bases fit TRBD1. Germline CDR1 reads SGHAT; CDR2 reads FQNNGV. CDR3 length: 14 amino acids. V dropped 4 bases and J dropped 13; count of bases not matched to a gene: 10. CDR3 in DNA: TGTGCCAGCAGCTCGGGACAGCCTACTTCGCCCCTCCACTTT. The encoded protein is CASSSGQPTSPLHF.

The table lists this clonotype with many counts. The germline gene is not matched at one end of the junction; a read error may be the cause. The chain combines TRBV5-1 with TRBJ2-3; 15 bases agree with TRBD2. The CDR3 loop spans 16 amino acids. CDR1 and CDR2 from the germline V gene are SGHRS and YFSETQ. The CDR3 sequence: CTSSLGLAGGHDTQYF. For the CDR3, the DNA is TGCACCAGCAGCTTAGGACTAGCGGGAGGGCACGATACGCAGTATTTT.

The sample holds many counts of this clonotype. For the CDR3, the DNA is TGTGCCAGCAGTACCGGGACAGGGGGCTCGGAGACCCAGTACTTC. It is translated as CASSTGTGGSETQYF. The chain recombines TRBV6-1 with TRBJ2-5; 12 bases map to TRBD1. Germline V lookup: CDR1 MNHNS, CDR2 SASEGT. The trim removed 5 bases at V and 5 bases at J, leaving 6 bases unmatched. The CDR3 loop spans 15 amino acids.

Ten or more counts support this clonotype. This rearrangement joins TRBV28 to TRBJ2-4; no reliable D call. CDR3 length: 15 residues. Per germline, CDR1 MDHEN and CDR2 SYDVKM. Trimming shortened V by 5 bases and J by 0 bases, and 11 bases separated the two germline ends. This chain's CDR3 is CASSLTNLAKNIQYF. The CDR3 nucleotides read TGTGCCAGCAGTCTGACGAACTTAGCCAAAAACATTCAGTACTTC.

In this sample, this clonotype turned up a few times. The rearrangement uses TRBV3-1 and TRBJ2-5; TRBD2 matches at 11 bases. Germline lookup yields CDR1 LGHDT and CDR2 YNNKEL (reference sequence). This CDR3 comprises 15 residues. The V gene end was trimmed by 5 bases and the J gene end by 5 bases; junction bases not matched to a gene: 7. CDR3 sequence reads: CASSFIVAGGETQYF. The CDR3 bases are TGTGCCAGCAGCTTTATCGTAGCGGGAGGGGAGACCCAGTACTTC.